This T cell receptor beta chain comes out of a study of T cell responses to AZD1222 COVID-19 vaccine. The table came from immunoSEQ multiplex PCR; TCRdb's copy has only in-frame clones and leaves some out. This table holds about 150,000 clones, approximately 90% found once. Losses at the gene ends were 3 bases for V and 4 bases for J; bases not matched to a gene: 5. Germline values: CDR1 SGDLS, CDR2 YYNGEE. The length of the CDR3 is 16 residues. The starting material was peripheral blood, obtained on day 0 of AZD1222 vaccination. The V call is TRBV9, the J call TRBJ1-4; TRBD1 matches 11 bases. The sequence came from an adult in good health. The CDR3 region is CASSEGQGAYNEKLFF. In nucleotides, the CDR3 is TGTGCCAGCAGCGAAGGACAGGGGGCCTATAATGAAAAACTGTTTTTT.